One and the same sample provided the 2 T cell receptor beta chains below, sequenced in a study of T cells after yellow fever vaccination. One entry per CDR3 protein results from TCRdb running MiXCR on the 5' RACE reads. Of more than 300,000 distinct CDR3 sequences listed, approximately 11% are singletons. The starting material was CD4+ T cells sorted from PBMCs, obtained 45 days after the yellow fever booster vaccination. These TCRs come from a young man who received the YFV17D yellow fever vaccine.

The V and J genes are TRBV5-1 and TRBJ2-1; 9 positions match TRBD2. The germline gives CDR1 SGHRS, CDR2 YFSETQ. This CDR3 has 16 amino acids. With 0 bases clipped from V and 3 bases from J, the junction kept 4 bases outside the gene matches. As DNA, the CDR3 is TGCGCCAGCAGCTTGGATGGCGGGGGGGTCTACAATGAGCAGTTCTTC. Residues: CASSLDGGGVYNEQFF.

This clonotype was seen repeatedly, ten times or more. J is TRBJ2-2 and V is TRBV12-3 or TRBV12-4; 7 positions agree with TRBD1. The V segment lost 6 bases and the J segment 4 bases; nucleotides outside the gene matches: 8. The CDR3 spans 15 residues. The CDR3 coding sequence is TGTGCCAGCAGCTACCCATCAGGGGGCACCGGGGAGCTGTTTTTT. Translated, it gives CASSYPSGGTGELFF.